This T cell receptor beta chain was identified in a study of breast tumors, draining lymph nodes, adjacent tissues. A word on this clonotype: Its target is not known. A much larger clone differs by one base, so this may be a read error.

TCRdb recomputed calls from the multiplex PCR reads with MiXCR, one row per CDR3 protein. The sample contains 84,000 or so distinct CDR3 sequences, approximately 30% of which appear only once. Study findings and constraints: Data only fit, rather than demonstrated, lymph node origin of most tumor T cells. Tumors had less TCR diversity than lymph nodes, more than nontumor tissue. Compared with basal-like, luminal-like tumors shared significantly more repertoire with nontumor tissue.

Axillary draining lymph nodes of breast cancer patients supplied the node samples. Germline V gene lookup returns CDR1 LNHNV and CDR2 YYDKDF (reference sequence). This CDR3 is 11 amino acids long. Specimen: axillary lymph node tissue. The chain links TRBV15 to TRBJ1-1, with a possible D match to TRBD1 (5 bases). This TCR came from a female donor with breast cancer. Some clones in this sample may be carry-over from other donors' samples. The CDR3 coding sequence is TGTGCCACCAGCGGAGGGGCTGAAGCTTTGTTT. Protein product: CATSGGAEALF.